This T cell receptor (beta chain) was found in a study of blood T cells in healthy people across ages. Study findings and constraints: Unsorted PBMCs blocked a conclusive comparison of naive and antigen-experienced cells. The donors' CMV status was not determined, possibly confounding changes in expanded clonotypes.

Comments on this clonotype: The antigen is undetermined.

The germline V and J ends were trimmed by 2 bases and 1 base, with 15 bases remaining between them. Germline V lookup: CDR1 SGHRS, CDR2 YFSETQ. The CDR3 totals 16 residues. A second PCR of about 6 to 12 cycles used a sample-barcoded 5' primer and a J-beta primer mix. MiXCR, applied by TCRdb to the 5' RACE reads, yields one record per CDR3 protein. Here the sample spans hundreds of thousands of distinct CDR3 sequences, just over 55% being singletons. Sequenced material: blood. The rearrangement links TRBV5-1 to TRBJ2-5; D is ambiguous. This TCR was sampled from a man aged 35 to 55 in good health. DNA for the CDR3: TGCGCCAGCAGCTTCAGTGGTGGAGTCAGCCAAGAGACCCAGTACTTC. Translating it yields CASSFSGGVSQETQYF.